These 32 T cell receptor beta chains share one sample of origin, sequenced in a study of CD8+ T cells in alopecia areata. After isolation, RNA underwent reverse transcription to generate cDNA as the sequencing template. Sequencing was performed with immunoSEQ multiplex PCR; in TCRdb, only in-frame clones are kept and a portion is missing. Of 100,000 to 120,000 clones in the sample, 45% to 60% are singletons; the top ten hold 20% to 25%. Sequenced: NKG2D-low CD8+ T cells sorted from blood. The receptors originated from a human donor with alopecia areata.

The CDR3 region is CATSSGLEVAGDRETQYF. CDR3 coding DNA: TGTGCCACCAGCAGCGGACTTGAAGTAGCGGGAGATAGAGAGACCCAGTACTTC. The J gene is TRBJ2-5, the V gene TRBV15, with 9 nucleotides matching TRBD2. The V segment lost 3 bases and the J segment 4 bases; nucleotides outside the gene matches: 15. The length of the CDR3 is 18 residues. Germline V CDR1 and CDR2: LNHNV, YYDKDF (reference sequence).

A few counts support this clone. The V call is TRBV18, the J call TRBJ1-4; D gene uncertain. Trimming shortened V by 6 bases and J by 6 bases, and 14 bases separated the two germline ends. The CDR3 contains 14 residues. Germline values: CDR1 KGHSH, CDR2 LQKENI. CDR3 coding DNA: TGTGCCAGCTCGCTTGGATGGGAGGATGAAAAACTGTTTTTT. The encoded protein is CASSLGWEDEKLFF.

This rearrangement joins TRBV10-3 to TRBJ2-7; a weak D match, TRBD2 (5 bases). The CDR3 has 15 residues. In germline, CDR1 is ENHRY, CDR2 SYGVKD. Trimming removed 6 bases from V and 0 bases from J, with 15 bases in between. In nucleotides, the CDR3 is TGTGCCATCAGCGACGCCGGGAATAGCTCCTACGAGCAGTACTTC. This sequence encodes CAISDAGNSSYEQYF.

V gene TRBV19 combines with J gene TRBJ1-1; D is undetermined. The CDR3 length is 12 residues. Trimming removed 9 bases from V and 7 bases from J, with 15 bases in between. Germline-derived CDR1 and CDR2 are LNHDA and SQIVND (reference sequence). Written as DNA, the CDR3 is TGTGCCAGCCGGATACCAAACGATGAAGCTTTCTTT. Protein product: CASRIPNDEAFF. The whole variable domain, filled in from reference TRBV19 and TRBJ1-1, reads DGGITQSPKYLFRKEGQNVTLSCEQNLNHDAMYWYRQDPGQGLRLIYYSQIVNDFQKGDIAEGYSVSREKKESFPLTVTSAQKNPTAFYLCASRIPNDEAFFGQGTRLTVV.

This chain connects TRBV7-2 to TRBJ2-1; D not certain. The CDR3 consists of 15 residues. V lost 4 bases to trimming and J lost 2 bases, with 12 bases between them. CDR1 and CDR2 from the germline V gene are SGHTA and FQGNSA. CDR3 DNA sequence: TGTGCCAGCAGCTACTACAGATTAACCTACAATGAGCAGTTCTTC. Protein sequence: CASSYYRLTYNEQFF.

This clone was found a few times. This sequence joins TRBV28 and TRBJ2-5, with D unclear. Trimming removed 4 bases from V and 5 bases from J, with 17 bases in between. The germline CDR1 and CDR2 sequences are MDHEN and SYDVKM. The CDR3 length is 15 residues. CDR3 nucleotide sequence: TGTGCCAGCAGTTCGCTAGGGTCCACCGGGGAGACCCAGTACTTC. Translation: CASSSLGSTGETQYF.

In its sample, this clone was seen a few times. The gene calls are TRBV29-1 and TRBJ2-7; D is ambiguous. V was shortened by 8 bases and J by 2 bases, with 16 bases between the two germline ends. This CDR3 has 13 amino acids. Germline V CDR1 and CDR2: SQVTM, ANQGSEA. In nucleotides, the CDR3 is TGCAGCTATGGCGGCGGCAACACCTACGAGCAGTACTTC. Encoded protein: CSYGGGNTYEQYF.

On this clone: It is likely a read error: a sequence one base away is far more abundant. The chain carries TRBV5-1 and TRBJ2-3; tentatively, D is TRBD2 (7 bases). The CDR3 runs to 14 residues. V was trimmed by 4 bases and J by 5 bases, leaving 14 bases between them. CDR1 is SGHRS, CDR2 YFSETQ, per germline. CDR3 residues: CASSRGGPGDTQYF. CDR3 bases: TGCGCCAGCAGCAGGGGGGGGCCGGGAGATACGCAGTATTTT.

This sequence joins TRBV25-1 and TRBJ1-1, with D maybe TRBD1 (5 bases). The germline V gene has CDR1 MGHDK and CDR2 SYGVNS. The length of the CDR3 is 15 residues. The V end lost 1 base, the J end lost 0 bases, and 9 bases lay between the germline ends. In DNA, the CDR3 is TGTGCCAGCAGTGAATGGGGCAGGGTGAACACTGAAGCTTTCTTT. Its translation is CASSEWGRVNTEAFF.

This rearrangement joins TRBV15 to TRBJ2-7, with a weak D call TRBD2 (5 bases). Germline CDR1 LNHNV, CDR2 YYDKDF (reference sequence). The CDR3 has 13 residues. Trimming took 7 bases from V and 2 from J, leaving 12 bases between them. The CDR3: CATTNDGTYEQYF. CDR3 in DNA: TGTGCCACCACTAATGACGGGACCTACGAGCAGTACTTC. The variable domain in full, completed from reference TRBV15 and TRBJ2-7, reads DAMVIQNPRYQVTQFGKPVTLSCSQTLNHNVMYWYQQKSSQAPKLLFHYYDKDFNNEADTPDNFQSRRPNTSFCFLDIRSPGLGDTAMYLCATTNDGTYEQYFGPGTRLTVT.

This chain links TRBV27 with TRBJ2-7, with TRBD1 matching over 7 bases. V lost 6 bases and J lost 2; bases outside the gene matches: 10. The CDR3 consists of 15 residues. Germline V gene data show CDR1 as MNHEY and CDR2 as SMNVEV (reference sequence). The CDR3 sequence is CASSSSHRGPYEQYF. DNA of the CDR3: TGTGCCAGCAGCTCGTCTCACAGGGGACCCTACGAGCAGTACTTC.

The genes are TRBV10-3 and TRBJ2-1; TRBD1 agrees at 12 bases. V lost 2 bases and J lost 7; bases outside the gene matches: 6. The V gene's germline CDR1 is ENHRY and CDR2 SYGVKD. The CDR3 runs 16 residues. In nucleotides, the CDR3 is TGTGCCATCAGTGAGAGGGGACAGGGGGCGCATAATGAGCAGTTCTTC. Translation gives CAISERGQGAHNEQFF.

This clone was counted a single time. Here the CDR3 reads CASSLGGGGTDTQYF. CDR3 nucleotide sequence: TGTGCCAGCAGCTTAGGAGGGGGGGGCACAGATACGCAGTATTTT. V is TRBV7-6 and J is TRBJ2-3; possible D gene TRBD2, 7 bases. Germline V gene lookup returns CDR1 SGHVS and CDR2 FNYEAQ. Between the trimmed V and J ends, which lost 1 base and 1 base, there was a span of 9 bases. The CDR3 consists of 15 residues.

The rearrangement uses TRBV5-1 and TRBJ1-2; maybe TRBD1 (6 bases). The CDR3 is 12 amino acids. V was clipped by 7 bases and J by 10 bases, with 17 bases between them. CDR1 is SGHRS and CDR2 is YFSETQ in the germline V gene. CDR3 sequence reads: CASRRGRGDYTF. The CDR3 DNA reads TGCGCCAGCCGGCGGGGCAGGGGAGACTACACCTTC.

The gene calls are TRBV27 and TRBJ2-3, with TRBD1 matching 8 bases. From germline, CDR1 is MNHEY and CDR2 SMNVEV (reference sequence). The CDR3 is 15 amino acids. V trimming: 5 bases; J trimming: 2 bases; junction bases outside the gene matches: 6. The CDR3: CASSRAQGATDTQYF. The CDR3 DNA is TGTGCCAGCAGTCGCGCCCAGGGGGCCACAGATACGCAGTATTTT.

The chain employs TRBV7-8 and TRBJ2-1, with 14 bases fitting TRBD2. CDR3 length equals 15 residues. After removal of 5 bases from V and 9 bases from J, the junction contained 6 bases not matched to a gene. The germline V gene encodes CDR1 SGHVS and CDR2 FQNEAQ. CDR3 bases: TGTGCCAGCAGCGTTCCGGGACTAGCGGGAGCTGAGCAGTTCTTC. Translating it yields CASSVPGLAGAEQFF.

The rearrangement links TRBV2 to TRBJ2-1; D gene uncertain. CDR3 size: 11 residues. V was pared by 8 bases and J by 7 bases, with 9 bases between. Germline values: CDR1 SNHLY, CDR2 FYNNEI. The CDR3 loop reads CASGIGNEQFF. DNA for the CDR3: TGTGCCAGCGGTATCGGTAATGAGCAGTTCTTC.

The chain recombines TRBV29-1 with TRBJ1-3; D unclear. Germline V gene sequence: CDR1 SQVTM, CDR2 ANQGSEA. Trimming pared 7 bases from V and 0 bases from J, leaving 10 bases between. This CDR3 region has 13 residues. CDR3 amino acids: CSGGETSGNTIYF. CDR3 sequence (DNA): TGCAGCGGAGGTGAAACCTCTGGAAACACCATATATTTT. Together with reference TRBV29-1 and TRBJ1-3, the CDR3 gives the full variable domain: SAVISQKPSRDICQRGTSLTIQCQVDSQVTMMFWYRQQPGQSLTLIATANQGSEATYESGFVIDKFPISRPNLTFSTLTVSNMSPEDSSIYLCSGGETSGNTIYFGEGSWLTVV.

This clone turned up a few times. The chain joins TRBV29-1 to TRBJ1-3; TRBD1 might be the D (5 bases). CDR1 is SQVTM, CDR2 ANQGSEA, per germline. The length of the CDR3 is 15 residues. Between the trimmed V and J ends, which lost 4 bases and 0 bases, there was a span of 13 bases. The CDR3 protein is CSVALGGSSGNTIYF. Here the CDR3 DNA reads TGCAGCGTTGCTCTCGGGGGGAGCTCTGGAAACACCATATATTTT.

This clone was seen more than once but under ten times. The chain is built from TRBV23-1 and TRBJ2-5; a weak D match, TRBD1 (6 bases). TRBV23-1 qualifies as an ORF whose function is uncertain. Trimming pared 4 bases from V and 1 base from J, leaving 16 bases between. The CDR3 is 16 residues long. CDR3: CASSPKTGTFQETQYF. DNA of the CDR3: TGCGCCAGCAGTCCGAAAACCGGGACATTCCAAGAGACCCAGTACTTC.

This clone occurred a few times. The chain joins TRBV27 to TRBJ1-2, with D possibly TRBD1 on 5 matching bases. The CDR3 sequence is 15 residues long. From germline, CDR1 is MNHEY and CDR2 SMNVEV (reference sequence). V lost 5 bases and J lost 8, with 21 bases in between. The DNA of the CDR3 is TGTGCCAGCAGTCCAAGGGACCAACTATGGAGGGGCTACACCTTC. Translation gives CASSPRDQLWRGYTF.

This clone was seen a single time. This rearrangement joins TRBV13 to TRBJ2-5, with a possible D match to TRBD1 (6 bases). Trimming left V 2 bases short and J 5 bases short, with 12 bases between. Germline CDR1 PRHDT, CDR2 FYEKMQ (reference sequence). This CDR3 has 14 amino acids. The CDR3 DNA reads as TGTGCCAGCAGCTTAAAATCAGGGGTTGAGACCCAGTACTTC. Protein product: CASSLKSGVETQYF.

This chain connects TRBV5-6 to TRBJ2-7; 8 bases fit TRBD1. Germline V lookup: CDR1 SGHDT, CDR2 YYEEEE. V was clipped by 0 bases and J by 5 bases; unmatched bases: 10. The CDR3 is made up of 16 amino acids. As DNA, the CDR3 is TGTGCCAGCAGCTTGGCCGGGCAGGGGGCTTCCCACGAGCAGTACTTC. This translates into CASSLAGQGASHEQYF.

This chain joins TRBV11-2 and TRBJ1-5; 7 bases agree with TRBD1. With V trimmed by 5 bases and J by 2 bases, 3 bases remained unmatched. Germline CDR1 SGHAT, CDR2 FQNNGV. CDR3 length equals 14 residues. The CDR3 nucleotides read TGTGCCAGCAGCCCCGGGACAGGCAATCAGCCCCAGCATTTT. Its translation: CASSPGTGNQPQHF.

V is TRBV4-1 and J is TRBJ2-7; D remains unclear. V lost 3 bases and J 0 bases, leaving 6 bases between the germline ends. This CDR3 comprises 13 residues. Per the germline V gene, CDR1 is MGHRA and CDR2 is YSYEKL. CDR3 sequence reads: CASSQESSYEQYF. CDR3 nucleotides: TGCGCCAGCAGCCAGGAGAGCTCCTACGAGCAGTACTTC.

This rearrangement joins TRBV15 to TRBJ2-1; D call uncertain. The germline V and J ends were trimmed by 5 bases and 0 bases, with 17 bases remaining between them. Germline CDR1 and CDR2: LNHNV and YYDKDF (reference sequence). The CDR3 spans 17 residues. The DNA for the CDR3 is TGTGCCACCAGCCCCTTCCCCACGGCCCTCTCCTACAATGAGCAGTTCTTC. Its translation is CATSPFPTALSYNEQFF.

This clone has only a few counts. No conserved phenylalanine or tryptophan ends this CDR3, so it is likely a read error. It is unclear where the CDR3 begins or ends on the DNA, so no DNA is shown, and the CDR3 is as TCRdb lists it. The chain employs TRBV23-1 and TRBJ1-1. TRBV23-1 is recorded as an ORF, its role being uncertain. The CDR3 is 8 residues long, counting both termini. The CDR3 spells CALPGSPI.

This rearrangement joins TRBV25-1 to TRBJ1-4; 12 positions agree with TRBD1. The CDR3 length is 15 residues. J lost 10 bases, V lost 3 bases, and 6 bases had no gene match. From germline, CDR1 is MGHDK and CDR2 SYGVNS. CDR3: CASSDRDRGRGKLFF. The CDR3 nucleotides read TGTGCCAGCAGTGACCGGGACAGGGGGCGTGGAAAACTGTTTTTT.

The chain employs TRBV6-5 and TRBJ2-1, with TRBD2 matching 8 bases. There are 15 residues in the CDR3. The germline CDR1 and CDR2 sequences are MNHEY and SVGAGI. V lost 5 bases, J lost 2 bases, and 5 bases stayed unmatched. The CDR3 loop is CASSNSGSAYNEQFF. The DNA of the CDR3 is TGTGCCAGCAGTAACAGCGGGAGCGCCTACAATGAGCAGTTCTTC.

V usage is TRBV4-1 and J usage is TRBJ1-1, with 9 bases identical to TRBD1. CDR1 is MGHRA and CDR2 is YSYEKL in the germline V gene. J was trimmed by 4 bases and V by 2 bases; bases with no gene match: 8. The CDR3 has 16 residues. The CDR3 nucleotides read TGCGCCAGCAGCCAACCACGGGGACAGGGTTCCACTGAAGCTTTCTTT. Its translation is CASSQPRGQGSTEAFF.

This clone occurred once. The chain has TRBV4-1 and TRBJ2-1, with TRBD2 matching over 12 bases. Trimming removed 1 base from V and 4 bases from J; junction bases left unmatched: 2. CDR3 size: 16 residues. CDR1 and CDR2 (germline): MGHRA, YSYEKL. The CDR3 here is CASSQAGLAGYNEQFF. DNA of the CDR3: TGCGCCAGCAGCCAAGCGGGACTAGCGGGTTACAATGAGCAGTTCTTC.

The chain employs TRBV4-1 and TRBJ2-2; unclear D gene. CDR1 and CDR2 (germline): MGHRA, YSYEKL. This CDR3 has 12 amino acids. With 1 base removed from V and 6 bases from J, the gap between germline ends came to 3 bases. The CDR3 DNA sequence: TGCGCCAGCAGCCAAGTAGCCGGGGAGCTGTTTTTT. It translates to CASSQVAGELFF.